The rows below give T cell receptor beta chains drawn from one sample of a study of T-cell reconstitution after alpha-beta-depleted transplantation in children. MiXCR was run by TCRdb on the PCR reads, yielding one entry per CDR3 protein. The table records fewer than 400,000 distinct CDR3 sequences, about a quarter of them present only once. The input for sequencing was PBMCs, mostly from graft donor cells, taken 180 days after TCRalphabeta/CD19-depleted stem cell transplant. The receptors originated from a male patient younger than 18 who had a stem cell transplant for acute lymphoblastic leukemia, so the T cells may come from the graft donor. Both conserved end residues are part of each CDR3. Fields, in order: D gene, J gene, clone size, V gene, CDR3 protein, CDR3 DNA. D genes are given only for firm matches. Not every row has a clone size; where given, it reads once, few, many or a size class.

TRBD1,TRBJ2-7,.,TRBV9,CASSVSAGTVTYEQYF,TGTGCCAGCAGCGTCAGCGCCGGGACAGTGACCTACGAGCAGTACTTC
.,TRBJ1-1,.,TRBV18,CASSPRVGTEAFF,TGTGCCAGCTCACCACGGGTAGGCACTGAAGCTTTCTTT
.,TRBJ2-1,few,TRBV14,CASSPGPSSYNEQFF,TGTGCCAGCAGCCCCGGGCCGAGCTCCTACAATGAGCAGTTCTTC
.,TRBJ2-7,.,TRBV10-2,CASTIPLRGVDRVIPYEQYF,TGCGCCAGCACCATCCCGTTGAGGGGGGTTGACCGCGTTATTCCCTACGAGCAGTACTTC
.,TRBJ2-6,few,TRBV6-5,CASSYFRGTGANVLTF,TGTGCCAGCAGTTACTTTCGGGGGACCGGGGCCAACGTCCTGACTTTC
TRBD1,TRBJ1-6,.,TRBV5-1,CASAGTGLSPLHF,TGCGCCAGCGCCGGGACAGGGCTTTCACCCCTCCACTTT
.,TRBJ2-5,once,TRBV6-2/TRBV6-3,CASSLGLYQETQYF,TGTGCCAGCAGTCTGGGACTGTACCAAGAGACCCAGTACTTC
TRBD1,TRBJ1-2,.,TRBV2,CASSGTGGTNYGYTF,TGTGCCAGCAGTGGGACAGGGGGGACGAACTATGGCTACACCTTC
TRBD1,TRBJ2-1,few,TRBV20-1,CSASKGQYNEQFF,TGCAGTGCCTCCAAGGGACAGTACAATGAGCAGTTCTTC
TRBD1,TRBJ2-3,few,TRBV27,CASRDRLADTQYF,TGTGCCAGCAGGGACAGGCTGGCAGATACGCAGTATTTT
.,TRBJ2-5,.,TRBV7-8,CASSLERRSRETQYF,TGTGCCAGCAGCTTAGAAAGGCGGAGTCGAGAGACCCAGTACTTC
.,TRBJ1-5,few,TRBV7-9,CASSLGEGGARQPQHF,TGTGCCAGCAGCCTCGGAGAGGGGGGGGCCCGTCAGCCCCAGCATTTT
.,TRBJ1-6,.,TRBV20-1,CSATGQLSSYNSPLHF,TGCAGTGCCACCGGACAGCTTAGCTCCTATAATTCACCCCTCCACTTT
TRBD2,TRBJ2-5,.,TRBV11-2,CASSFAGGRASTETQYF,TGTGCCAGCAGCTTTGCCGGCGGGAGGGCCTCCACCGAGACCCAGTACTTC
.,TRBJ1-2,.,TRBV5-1,CASSFSPGNTYGYTF,TGCGCCAGCAGCTTTTCACCGGGAAACACTTATGGCTACACCTTC
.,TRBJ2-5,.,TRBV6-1,CASSEGFGETQYF,TGTGCCAGCAGTGAAGGGTTCGGGGAGACCCAGTACTTC
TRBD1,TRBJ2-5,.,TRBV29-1,CSATDRGRGETQYF,TGCAGCGCCACCGACAGGGGGAGAGGAGAGACCCAGTACTTC
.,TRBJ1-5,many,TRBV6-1,CASSRLGTLGSNQPQHF,TGTGCCAGCAGCCGCCTGGGCACATTGGGGAGCAATCAGCCCCAGCATTTT
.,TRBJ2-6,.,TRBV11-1,CASSLPMGRTSGANVLTF,TGTGCCAGCAGCTTACCGATGGGGCGTACCTCTGGGGCCAACGTCCTGACTTTC
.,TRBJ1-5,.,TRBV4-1,CASSHWLTGLSNQPQHF,TGCGCCAGCAGCCACTGGCTTACAGGGTTGAGCAATCAGCCCCAGCATTTT
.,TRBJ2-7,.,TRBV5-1,CASSWDGGASYEQYF,TGCGCCAGCAGCTGGGACGGCGGAGCCAGCTACGAGCAGTACTTC
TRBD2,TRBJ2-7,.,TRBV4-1,CASSQGSGIAYEQYF,TGCGCCAGCAGCCAAGGTAGCGGGATCGCCTACGAGCAGTACTTC
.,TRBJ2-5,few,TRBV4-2,CASSQDETRTSRAVKYF,TGTGCCAGCAGCCAAGATGAAACGAGGACTTCCCGGGCCGTTAAGTACTTC
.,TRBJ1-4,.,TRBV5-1,CASSLWDGYEKLFF,TGCGCCAGCAGCTTGTGGGACGGCTATGAAAAACTGTTTTTT
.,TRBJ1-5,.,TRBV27,CASGSYSNQPQHF,TGTGCCAGCGGCTCGTATAGCAATCAGCCCCAGCATTTT
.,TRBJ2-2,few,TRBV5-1,CASSSPGLALNTGELFF,TGCGCCAGCAGCTCCCCGGGACTCGCCCTAAACACCGGGGAGCTGTTTTTT
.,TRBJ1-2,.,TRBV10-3,CAISLSGTQAYGYTF,TGTGCCATCAGTCTATCCGGGACACAAGCCTATGGCTACACCTTC
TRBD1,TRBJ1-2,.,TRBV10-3,CAIREGQVRGYTF,TGTGCCATCAGAGAGGGACAGGTCCGGGGCTACACCTTC
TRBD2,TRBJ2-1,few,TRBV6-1,CASSPELLAGAYNEQFF,TGTGCCAGCAGCCCTGAACTACTAGCGGGGGCGTACAATGAGCAGTTCTTC
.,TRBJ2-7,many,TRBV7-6,CASSSGLAYEQYF,TGTGCCAGCAGCTCCGGACTGGCCTACGAGCAGTACTTC
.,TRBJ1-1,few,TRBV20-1,CSASYREHTEAFF,TGCAGTGCTAGCTACAGGGAGCACACTGAAGCTTTCTTT
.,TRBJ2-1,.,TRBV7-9,CASSLVARLEQFF,TGTGCCAGCAGCTTAGTTGCAAGACTTGAGCAGTTCTTC
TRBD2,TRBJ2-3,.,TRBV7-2,CASSFQRGPLTDTQYF,TGTGCCAGCAGCTTCCAGCGGGGGCCTCTCACAGATACGCAGTATTTT
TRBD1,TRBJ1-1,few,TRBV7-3,CASSLEGAQAEAFF,TGTGCCAGCAGCTTGGAGGGGGCGCAGGCTGAAGCTTTCTTT
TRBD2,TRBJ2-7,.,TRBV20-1,CSARKTSGAYEQYF,TGCAGTGCTAGAAAAACTAGCGGGGCCTACGAGCAGTACTTC
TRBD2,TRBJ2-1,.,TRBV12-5,CASGLDPIALIQKRELNEQFF,TGTGCTAGTGGTTTGGACCCCATCGCTCTCATACAGAAGCGGGAACTCAATGAGCAGTTCTTC
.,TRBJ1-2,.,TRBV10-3,CAISERLYGYTF,TGTGCCATCAGTGAACGGCTCTATGGCTACACCTTC
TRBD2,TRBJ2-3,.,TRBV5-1,CASKLAGADTQYF,TGCGCCAGCAAACTAGCGGGAGCAGATACGCAGTATTTT
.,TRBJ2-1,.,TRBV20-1,CSARFPRNEQFF,TGCAGTGCTAGGTTCCCTAGGAATGAGCAGTTCTTC
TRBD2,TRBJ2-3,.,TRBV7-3,CASSLTALGTSGRTDTQYF,TGTGCCAGCAGCTTAACGGCCCTCGGGACTAGCGGGAGAACAGATACGCAGTATTTT
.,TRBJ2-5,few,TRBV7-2,CASSSYQRRETQYF,TGTGCCAGCAGCTCCTACCAAAGGCGGGAGACCCAGTACTTC
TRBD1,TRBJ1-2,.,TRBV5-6,CASSFLRQGFGGYTF,TGTGCCAGCAGCTTTTTGAGACAGGGGTTTGGTGGCTACACCTTC
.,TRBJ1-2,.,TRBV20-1,CSARDRQGLYGYTF,TGCAGTGCTAGAGATCGGCAGGGTCTATATGGCTACACCTTC
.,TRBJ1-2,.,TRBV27,CASSYDGYYGYTF,TGTGCCAGCAGTTACGACGGTTACTATGGCTACACCTTC
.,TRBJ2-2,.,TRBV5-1,CASSSSGGTTGELFF,TGCGCCAGCAGCTCCAGTGGGGGGACCACCGGGGAGCTGTTTTTT
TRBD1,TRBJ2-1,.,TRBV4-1,CASSQGRDRVGNEQFF,TGCGCCAGCAGCCAGGGGAGGGACAGGGTAGGAAATGAGCAGTTCTTC
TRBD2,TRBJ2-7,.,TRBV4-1,CASSQVGGSGTAYEQYF,TGCGCCAGCAGCCAAGTGGGGGGTAGCGGGACGGCCTACGAGCAGTACTTC
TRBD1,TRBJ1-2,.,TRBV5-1,CASSLGDRGKSGYGYTF,TGCGCCAGCAGCTTGGGGGACAGGGGGAAGTCTGGCTATGGCTACACCTTC
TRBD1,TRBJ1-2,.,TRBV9,CASSAGQLANYGYTF,TGTGCCAGCAGCGCGGGACAGCTAGCTAACTATGGCTACACCTTC
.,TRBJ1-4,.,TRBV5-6,CASSTGGTGRIVEKLFF,TGTGCCAGCAGCACGGGGGGTACGGGGAGGATTGTGGAAAAACTGTTTTTT